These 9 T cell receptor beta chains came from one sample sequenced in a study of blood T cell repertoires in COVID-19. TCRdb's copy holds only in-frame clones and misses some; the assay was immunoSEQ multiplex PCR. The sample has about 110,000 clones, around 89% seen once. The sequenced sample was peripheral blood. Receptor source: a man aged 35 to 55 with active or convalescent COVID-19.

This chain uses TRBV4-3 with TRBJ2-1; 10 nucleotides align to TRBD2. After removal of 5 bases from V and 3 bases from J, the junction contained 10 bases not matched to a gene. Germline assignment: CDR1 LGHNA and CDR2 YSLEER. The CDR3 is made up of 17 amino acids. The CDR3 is CASSTGLAEPFYNEQFF. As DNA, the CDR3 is TGCGCCAGCAGCACCGGACTAGCGGAGCCCTTCTACAATGAGCAGTTCTTC.

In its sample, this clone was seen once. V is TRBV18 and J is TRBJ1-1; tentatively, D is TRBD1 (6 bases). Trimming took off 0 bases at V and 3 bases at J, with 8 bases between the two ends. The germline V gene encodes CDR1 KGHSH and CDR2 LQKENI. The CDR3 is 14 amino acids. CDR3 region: CASSPPNRDTEAFF. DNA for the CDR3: TGTGCCAGCTCACCACCGAACAGGGACACTGAAGCTTTCTTT.

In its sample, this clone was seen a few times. The CDR3 is CASSLSDRGNQPQHF. CDR3 nucleotides: TGTGCCAGCAGTTTATCCGATCGGGGCAATCAGCCCCAGCATTTT. The rearrangement joins TRBV28 to TRBJ1-5; D not certain. CDR1 MDHEN and CDR2 SYDVKM come from the germline V gene. Trimming stripped 1 base from V and 2 bases from J, with 9 bases between. The CDR3 has 15 amino acids.

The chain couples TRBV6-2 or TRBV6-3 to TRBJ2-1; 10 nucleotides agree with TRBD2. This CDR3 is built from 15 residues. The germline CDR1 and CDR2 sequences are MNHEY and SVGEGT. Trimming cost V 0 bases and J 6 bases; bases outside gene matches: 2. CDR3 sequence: CASSYSSGRGNEQFF. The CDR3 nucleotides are TGTGCCAGCAGTTACTCAAGCGGGAGGGGCAATGAGCAGTTCTTC.

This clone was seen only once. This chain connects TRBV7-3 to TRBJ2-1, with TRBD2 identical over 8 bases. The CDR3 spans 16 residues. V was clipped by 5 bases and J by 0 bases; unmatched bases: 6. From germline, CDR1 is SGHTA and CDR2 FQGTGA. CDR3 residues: CASSTTGGSSYNEQFF. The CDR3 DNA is TGTGCCAGCAGCACCACGGGGGGGAGCTCCTACAATGAGCAGTTCTTC.

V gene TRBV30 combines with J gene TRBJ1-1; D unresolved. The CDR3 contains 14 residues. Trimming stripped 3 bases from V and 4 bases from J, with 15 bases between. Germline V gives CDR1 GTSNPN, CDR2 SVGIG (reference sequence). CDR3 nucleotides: TGTGCCTGGAGGCATAGAGGAACATCCACTGAAGCTTTCTTT. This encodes CAWRHRGTSTEAFF.

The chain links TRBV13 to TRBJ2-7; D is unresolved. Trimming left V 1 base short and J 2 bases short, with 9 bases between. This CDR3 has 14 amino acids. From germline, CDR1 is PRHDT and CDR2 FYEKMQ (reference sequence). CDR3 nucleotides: TGTGCCAGCAGCTTAGAGGAGCGACCCTACGAGCAGTACTTC. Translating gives CASSLEERPYEQYF.

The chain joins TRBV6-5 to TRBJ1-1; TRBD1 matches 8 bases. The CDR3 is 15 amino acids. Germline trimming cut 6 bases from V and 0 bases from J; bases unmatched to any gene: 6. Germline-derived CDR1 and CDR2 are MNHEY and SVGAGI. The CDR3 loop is CASRPWTGMNTEAFF. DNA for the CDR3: TGTGCCAGCAGACCCTGGACAGGGATGAACACTGAAGCTTTCTTT.

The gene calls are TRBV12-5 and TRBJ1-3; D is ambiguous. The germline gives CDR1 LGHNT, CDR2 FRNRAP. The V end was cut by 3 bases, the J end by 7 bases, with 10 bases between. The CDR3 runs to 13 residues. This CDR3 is CASGFSEVNTIYF. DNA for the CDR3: TGTGCTAGTGGTTTCTCGGAGGTTAACACCATATATTTT.